The present T cell receptor beta chain was sequenced within a study of cytomegalovirus exposure and HLA in healthy donors (dated by TCRdb to between 2016 and 2019). Regarding the complete study: In an earlier analysis of several hundred of the donors, 276 Gb of sequence data and approximately 100 million unique TCR beta sequences from approximately 180 million T cells were reported. About 300 gigabases of sequencing data and some 85 million unique TCR sequences were included in an early release covering around 650 HLA-typed donors. Among the approximately 420 genotyped donors, about 85% belonged to the genetic ancestry cluster associated with self-reported Caucasian donors. The study was designed to test whether signatures of past pathogen exposure could be identified by cataloging public T cell receptors. The study profiled the T cell repertoires of some 610 subjects by immunosequencing and related them to cytomegalovirus serostatus. Along with the roughly 700-subject first cohort, a separate validation cohort of over a hundred different subjects was used. To predict cytomegalovirus infection status, the study brought together high-throughput TCR immunosequencing, statistical association of individual TCRs with disease status, and machine learning. A later analysis re-examined previously published TCR beta repertoires from just over 650 donors and added high-resolution HLA genotyping to investigate patterns of TCR occurrence. In the later analysis, no new phenotypic data were used to find candidate immune exposures; instead, reliance was placed on TCR beta sequences and their occurrence across donors. An earlier analysis of 587 of the donors used high-throughput TCR beta sequencing to judge whether each TCR beta V gene segment behaved as functional or pseudogenic. Donor age, sex, ethnicity and CMV serostatus were compiled together with the repertoire data. In a later genetic analysis, genome-wide SNP genotypes for about 55% of the roughly 700 donors were used, and that subset was treated as a discovery cohort. Every repertoire in the discovery cohort had been generated on one and the same sequencing platform. HLA typing covered class I and class II loci at four-digit resolution. The number of donors typed differed by locus, with roughly 629-640 for A, B, C, DRB1 and DQB1, roughly 520 for DQA1, 600 to 610 for DPA1, and over 400 for DPB1. Because of strong linkage in the cohort, four or five DR-DQ haplotypes were treated as single units for association and clustering. Across 398 genotyped donors of the cohort, an average of approximately 200,000 unique TCR beta nucleotide sequences per donor were sequenced, and 15% to 20% of those sequences were non-productive.

The study at large found these results: A later genetic analysis reported fewer N-insertions in productive TCRs among donors in an Asian-associated ancestry cluster than the roughly 700-donor mean. Across donors, most TCR sequences were observed very rarely, whereas some public TCRs were present in many individuals. A further reported finding was that TCR beta sequences accurately predicted the HLA-A and HLA-B alleles for most subjects in the first cohort. The study gave a list of more than 150 TCR beta chains associated with cytomegalovirus. V-gene and J-gene trimming of TCR beta chains was associated with a missense DCLRE1C variant in a later genetic analysis, and the association was replicated in an independent cohort. In an earlier analysis of around 600 of the donors, most TCR beta V segments were observed in productive rearrangements about 87% or about 30% of the time, broadly matching IMGT annotations. Several of the top co-occurrence clusters appeared to be linked to parvovirus B19, influenza, CMV and Epstein-Barr virus, according to a later analysis. Sequencing depth was assumed to be roughly uniform across donors in the presence/absence analyses, though that assumption may not hold. In both the original and validation cohorts, the classifier was reported to diagnose cytomegalovirus status with high specificity and sensitivity. In vitro tests confirmed that a few of the cytomegalovirus-associated TCR beta chains recognize cytomegalovirus antigens. The sequencing pipeline was judged likely to have produced a cluster of highly shared sequence variants as a technical artifact. This cohort had only TCR beta chains sequenced, and the lack of alpha or paired-chain data limited which features could be detected. Most CMV-associated TCR beta chains appeared to be HLA-restricted in a later analysis, and the HLA associations seemed to be driven largely by CMV exposure. CMV serostatus was the only immune exposure information available for the cohort. In a later analysis, around 15,000 TCR beta sequences were associated with specific HLA alleles at a false discovery rate of 0.05. It was suggested by the authors that the approach could potentially be generalized to other disease states and immunological phenotypes. Seventeen rarely observed V segments, including chromosome 9 orphons, were excluded from the earlier analysis of several hundred of the donors because counts were too low. In a later analysis, the rate of TCR association differed among HLA loci, with DRB1 alleles having the most associated TCRs and HLA-C alleles having the fewest. Correlated functional status among segregating V segments might be attributable to linkage disequilibrium, but an unknown experimental factor could not be ruled out. A later analysis found that HLA-associated TCR beta chains were more clonally expanded and had lower generation probabilities than equally common non-associated chains. Assigning TCR associations to individual alleles was difficult when HLA alleles, especially DR and DQ, strongly co-occurred. Because HLA typing was missing for some donors at each locus, association tests included only the typed subset.

The cohort consisted of hundreds of healthy bone marrow donors. At the time of sampling, all cohort members were nominally healthy, though unrecorded immune exposures were likely present. The donor was CMV seronegative and was included in the group of a few hundred seronegative cohort members. Each donor provided a peripheral blood sample, and peripheral blood mononuclear cells were used for TCR beta sequencing. The Qiagen DNeasy Blood Extraction Kit was used to extract genomic DNA from the blood cell samples. Receptor amplification or capture employed the immunoSEQ multiplex PCR assay. A mixture of 60 forward primers for TCR Vbeta segments and 13 reverse primers for TCR Jbeta segments was used in the multiplex PCR. Amplification of the CDR3 region of rearranged TCR beta genes was performed with a multiplex PCR assay on genomic DNA. The amplified TCR beta libraries were sequenced on the Illumina HiSeq System as 87-base-pair reads. The authors' analysis ran thus. A later analysis tallied tens of millions of unique TCR beta chains across the 600 to 700 repertoires, and about 10 million of those chains were shared by two or more donors. A nearest-neighbor algorithm error-corrected the raw reads and collapsed the reads into unique sequences, merging closely related sequences to remove PCR and sequencing errors. To assign V, D and J gene segments, CDR3 sequences were aligned to IMGT reference sequences. For a sequence to be retained, a match of at least six nucleotides to both a V gene segment and a J gene segment was required. A rearrangement counted as productive if the CDR3 had no stop codons and remained in frame with V and J, and every other rearrangement counted as non-productive. Following IMGT convention, CDR3 was defined as the stretch from the second conserved V-encoded cysteine up to the conserved J-encoded phenylalanine. In an earlier analysis of around 640 of the donors, sequences lacking an unambiguous match to a single V gene segment were excluded. An earlier analysis of a few hundred of the donors called V segments functional above 56.7% productive rearrangements and segregating when the between-donor standard deviation exceeded 5%. A statistical classification framework was developed to diagnose cytomegalovirus status using the catalog of TCR beta chain sequences. In a later analysis, V and J genes were assigned by comparing TCR nucleotide sequences against IMGT/GENE-DB human TR gene sequences. A later analysis assigned CDR3 sequences and most-parsimonious VDJ recombination scenarios with the TCRdist pipeline. In a later analysis, each TCR beta chain was defined by its CDR3 amino acid sequence together with its V-gene family, and reads lacking a unique V-gene family were excluded. As a way to deal with suspected cross-contamination and a sequencing artifact, a later analysis dropped roughly 600 nucleotide sequences that were highly shared and had low generation probability. In a later analysis, a clonal expansion index was calculated for each public chain from normalized within-repertoire ranks of inferred template counts. In a later analysis, generation probabilities were computed with a VDJ recombination model fitted to out-of-frame rearrangements, and the resulting probabilities were checked against IGoR. In a later analysis, TCR-TCR, TCR-HLA and TCR-CMV co-occurrence was scored with hypergeometric tests, and a repertoire-size bias correction was applied to TCR pairs. A later analysis estimated false discovery rates by permuting HLA or CMV assignments 20 times. A later analysis grouped co-occurring TCRs with DBSCAN, adding TCRdist sequence similarity when clustering within HLA-allele-positive subsets. For co-occurrence clustering, repertoires with fewer than 30,000 or more than 120,000 public chains were excluded, along with about five repertoires with anomalous nucleotide sharing. The clones in this table, taken by TCRdb from immuneACCESS, are in-frame only. Not every clone is retained; where verified, under half of the shortfall comes from an unresolved V gene, and the cause of the rest is unknown. V and J calls and clone size follow that table, whereas D and trimming were derived from the DNA. The sample table records 150,000 to 200,000 clones; around 90% of these occur just once. Clones ranked in the top ten supply approximately 1.1% of the sample.

About this clone: Its specific antigen is unknown. Base qualities are not provided; no much larger clone lies one nucleotide away.

The clonotype originates from a boy younger than 10 in good health and CMV-seronegative. Sequences were obtained from PBMCs.

At the DNA level, the sequence is TGTGCCAGTAGTATCACCAACAGGGGCTCCTACAATGAGCAGTTCTTC. This sequence encodes CASSITNRGSYNEQFF. Recombination connected TRBV19 to TRBJ2-1; the central 7 bases match TRBD1. The CDR3 holds 16 amino acids from the cysteine to the phenylalanine. The kept DNA is CDR3 alone, 48 bases in frame from the first base. V trim: 3 bases; J trim: 0 bases; unmatched bases: 5. The germline V gene (reference sequence) sets CDR1 to LNHDA and CDR2 to SQIVND.